What follows describes a single TCR beta chain. Data came from immunoSEQ multiplex PCR; TCRdb stores just in-frame clones and leaves some out. The table records approximately 60,000 clones, roughly 75% of them present only once. This specimen comes from a study of blood T cell repertoires in COVID-19. On the study more broadly: Italy, Spain and the United States were the sources of the convalescent and acute COVID-19 samples.

The CDR3 runs 17 residues. Looked up from germline, CDR1 is MNHEY and CDR2 is SVGEGT. The ends lost 5 bases at V and 2 bases at J; junction bases unmatched: 14. This chain connects TRBV6-2 or TRBV6-3 to TRBJ2-7, with 8 bases lining up with TRBD2. The TCR was taken from a man aged 55 to 70 with COVID-19, enrolled during active disease. Sequences were obtained from peripheral blood. CDR3 loop: CASSPLRVAGTTYEQYF. CDR3 nucleotide sequence: TGTGCCAGCAGTCCCCTACGGGTAGCGGGGACTACCTACGAGCAGTACTTC.